A single sample gave rise to the 28 T cell receptor beta chains below, sequenced in a study of graft-versus-host responses after intestinal transplantation. Tissue processing of the graft released intraepithelial and lamina propria lymphocytes from it. Profiling relied on immunoSEQ multiplex PCR, and the TCRdb table lists in-frame clones only, not all of them. This sample carries 15,000 to 20,000 clones, around 76% of them seen once, and the ten largest clones take approximately 7.9%. The sequenced sample was ileum tissue, obtained approximately three weeks after intestinal transplant. These receptors came from a human patient who received an intestinal transplant, so some T cells may come from the graft donor.

The rearrangement uses TRBV28 and TRBJ2-7; 12 nucleotides match TRBD2. The CDR3 loop spans 18 amino acids. The germline gives CDR1 MDHEN, CDR2 SYDVKM. J gave up 4 bases and V 2 bases, and 12 bases lay outside the gene matches. CDR3 protein: CASSLPWTSGTVRYEQYF. CDR3 sequence (DNA): TGTGCCAGCAGTTTACCCTGGACTAGCGGGACTGTGAGGTACGAGCAGTACTTC.

The chain recombines TRBV6-4 with TRBJ1-5; TRBD1 matches at 10 bases. Looked up from germline, CDR1 is MRHNA and CDR2 is SNTAGT. The CDR3 loop spans 15 amino acids. V was pared by 3 bases and J by 7 bases, with 6 bases of the junction left unmatched. DNA for the CDR3: TGTGCCAGCAGTGAAGGGACAGGGGTTGGGCAGCCCCAGCATTTT. Its translation is CASSEGTGVGQPQHF.

The chain links TRBV5-1 to TRBJ2-3, with 11 bases matching TRBD2. The germline CDR1 and CDR2 sequences are SGHRS and YFSETQ. The CDR3 is made up of 16 amino acids. V lost 4 bases, J lost 2 bases, and 6 bases stayed unmatched. The CDR3 loop reads CASSASSGGPTDTQYF. CDR3 DNA sequence: TGCGCCAGCAGCGCTTCTAGCGGGGGGCCCACAGATACGCAGTATTTT.

The J gene is TRBJ1-2, the V gene TRBV6-6; the match to TRBD1 covers 8 bases. The junction had 9 bases not matched to a gene; V was cut back by 7 bases and J by 2 bases. Looked up from germline, CDR1 is MNHNY and CDR2 is SVGAGI (reference sequence). The CDR3 runs 15 residues. The CDR3 DNA reads as TGTGCCAGCACCCTACACAGGGGGTACAACTATGGCTACACCTTC. Its translation: CASTLHRGYNYGYTF.

The rearrangement joins TRBV5-6 to TRBJ2-7, with D possibly matching TRBD1 (5 bases). Germline assignment: CDR1 SGHDT and CDR2 YYEEEE. This CDR3 comprises 14 residues. The germline V and J ends were trimmed by 8 bases and 3 bases, with 18 bases remaining between them. In DNA form, the CDR3 reads TGTGCCAGTAATATGGTAGGGGATATCTACGAGCAGTACTTC. Residues: CASNMVGDIYEQYF.

The chain employs TRBV14 and TRBJ1-1; 7 nucleotides match TRBD1. This CDR3 has 13 amino acids. Germline values: CDR1 SGHDN, CDR2 FVKESK. Trimming removed 7 bases from V and 8 bases from J; junction bases left unmatched: 10. The CDR3 DNA reads as TGTGCCAGCACCCCACAGGGGATGGAGGAAGCTTTCTTT. Its translation: CASTPQGMEEAFF.

The V gene is TRBV23-1, the J gene TRBJ2-3, with 8 bases fitting TRBD1. TRBV23-1 is labeled an ORF, and its function is uncertain. Trimming took 3 bases from V and 1 from J; bases not matched to a gene: 0. This CDR3 has 14 amino acids. CDR3 sequence (DNA): TGCGCCAGCAGTCAGGACAGGGGCACAGATACGCAGTATTTT. It codes for CASSQDRGTDTQYF.

The chain links TRBV5-1 to TRBJ2-7; TRBD1 matches at 9 bases. The germline gives CDR1 SGHRS, CDR2 YFSETQ. This CDR3 spans 18 amino acids. Trimming at V came to 3 bases and at J to 5 bases, leaving 18 bases not matched to a gene. CDR3 sequence reads: CASSYAYGSNRGLHEQYF. The DNA for the CDR3 is TGCGCCAGCAGCTACGCTTATGGGTCGAACAGGGGGCTCCACGAGCAGTACTTC.

The chain combines TRBV5-6 with TRBJ2-1; the match to TRBD1 covers 10 bases. CDR3 size: 15 residues. Germline-derived CDR1 and CDR2 are SGHDT and YYEEEE. V lost 9 bases to trimming and J lost 4 bases; unmatched junction nucleotides: 10. The CDR3 DNA reads as TGTGCCACCAGTCTCGGGACAGGGGCTTACAATGAGCAGTTCTTC. Translation: CATSLGTGAYNEQFF.

This rearrangement joins TRBV6-4 to TRBJ2-1, with 11 bases lining up with TRBD1. CDR1 and CDR2 (germline): MRHNA, SNTAGT. The length of the CDR3 is 15 residues. Germline trimming cut 3 bases from V and 3 bases from J; bases unmatched to any gene: 1. The DNA of the CDR3 is TGTGCCAGCAGTGAAGGGACAGGGGGCTACAATGAGCAGTTCTTC. This codes for CASSEGTGGYNEQFF.

This sequence joins TRBV5-3 and TRBJ2-7; weak D call: TRBD2 (5 bases). TRBV5-3 carries the ORF label, with uncertain function. Deletions cut 1 base from V and 6 bases from J, with 8 bases between. The CDR3 runs to 12 residues. As DNA, the CDR3 is TGTGCCAGAAGCTTGAATGGGAGCGAGCAGTACTTC. Its translation: CARSLNGSEQYF.

The gene calls are TRBV2 and TRBJ2-3; 7 bases agree with TRBD2. CDR3 size: 16 residues. Trimming at V came to 6 bases and at J to 2 bases, leaving 11 bases not matched to a gene. In germline, CDR1 is SNHLY, CDR2 FYNNEI. CDR3: CASSGLVSRTTDTQYF. The CDR3 DNA is TGTGCCAGCAGCGGACTAGTATCAAGAACCACAGATACGCAGTATTTT.

V and J are TRBV7-9 and TRBJ1-4; the D is unclear. Trimming cost V 1 base and J 10 bases, with 19 bases left between them. Germline values: CDR1 SEHNR, CDR2 FQNEAQ (reference sequence). This CDR3 region has 16 residues. The CDR3 loop is CASSLVPLGSPLKLFF. The CDR3 region has the DNA TGTGCCAGCAGCTTAGTACCCCTGGGCAGTCCGTTAAAACTGTTTTTT.

The gene calls are TRBV21-1 and TRBJ2-5; the table's D call, TRBD2, was not checked against the DNA. TRBV21-1 is flagged as a pseudogene. The CDR3 loop spans 13 amino acids. For the CDR3, the DNA is TGTGCCAGCAGCAGCCAGGGAGGGGAGACCCAGTACTTC. Translation: CASSSQGGETQYF.

The rearrangement uses TRBV11-1 and TRBJ2-1; 13 nucleotides agree with TRBD2. Germline V gives CDR1 SGHAT, CDR2 FQDESV (reference sequence). This CDR3 has 17 residues. V shed 1 base, J shed 6 bases, and the junction held 6 bases outside the gene matches. The CDR3 region is CASSLGRTSGRVNEQFF. CDR3 bases: TGTGCCAGCAGCTTAGGGAGGACTAGCGGGAGAGTCAATGAGCAGTTCTTC.

This chain joins TRBV4-2 and TRBJ2-1; no clear D. This CDR3 has 15 amino acids. The V and J ends lost 0 bases and 6 bases respectively, with 12 bases between them. The germline CDR1 and CDR2 sequences are LGHNA and YNFKEQ. The CDR3 DNA reads TGTGCCAGCAGCCAAGATTCGGCCCGGAGCAATGAGCAGTTCTTC. Residues: CASSQDSARSNEQFF.

This clone showed up just a few times. The chain has TRBV4-3 and TRBJ2-7, with a tentative D call TRBD1 (6 bases). From germline, CDR1 is LGHNA and CDR2 YSLEER. V lost 0 bases and J 7 bases, leaving 13 bases between the germline ends. The CDR3 contains 14 residues. CDR3 loop: CASSQDQPRGEQYF. The CDR3 DNA reads TGCGCCAGCAGCCAAGATCAGCCAAGGGGGGAGCAGTACTTC.

This chain connects TRBV11-3 to TRBJ2-2, with D maybe TRBD2 (5 bases). Germline V gene sequence: CDR1 SGHNT, CDR2 YENEEA. V lost 3 bases to trimming and J lost 6 bases, with 8 bases between them. The CDR3 loop spans 13 amino acids. The CDR3 nucleotides are TGTGCCAGCAGCTTCCCGGGGTCCGGGGAGCTGTTTTTT. Translating it yields CASSFPGSGELFF.

The chain links TRBV30 to TRBJ1-6; maybe TRBD1 (5 bases). Between the trimmed V and J ends, which lost 6 bases and 6 bases, there was a span of 18 bases. The CDR3 totals 15 residues. The germline CDR1 and CDR2 sequences are GTSNPN and SVGIG (reference sequence). CDR3 nucleotides: TGTGCCTGCCCGGACACAGCCTCTCTTAATTCACCCCTCCACTTT. Protein product: CACPDTASLNSPLHF.

This chain connects TRBV29-1 to TRBJ1-2; D is undetermined. From germline, CDR1 is SQVTM and CDR2 ANQGSEA. V was clipped by 1 base and J by 5 bases, with 14 bases between them. The CDR3 covers 14 residues. The CDR3 DNA reads TGCAGCGTTGAAGCGCGGGGAAGATGGTATGGCTACACCTTC. It translates to CSVEARGRWYGYTF.

V is TRBV7-9 and J is TRBJ2-1; 7 bases are a match to TRBD1. V was clipped by 2 bases and J by 6 bases; unmatched bases: 4. The CDR3 totals 14 residues. Per germline, CDR1 SEHNR and CDR2 FQNEAQ (reference sequence). The CDR3 DNA is TGTGCCAGCAGCTTACTCACAGGGGTCAATGAGCAGTTCTTC. This translates into CASSLLTGVNEQFF.

V gene TRBV28 combines with J gene TRBJ1-2; D might be TRBD1 (5 bases). Germline values: CDR1 MDHEN, CDR2 SYDVKM. V lost 5 bases and J 13 bases, leaving 17 bases between the germline ends. The CDR3 has 12 residues. Written as DNA, the CDR3 is TGTGCCAGCAGTCCAATCGGGACTGACTTCACCTTC. Translation: CASSPIGTDFTF.

CDR3 sequence (DNA): TGTGCCAGCAGCCCCCCGTTAAGGGGCTCCTACGAGCAGTACTTC. Its protein product is CASSPPLRGSYEQYF. The V and J genes are TRBV11-2 and TRBJ2-7, with D possibly being TRBD1 (5 bases). CDR3 length equals 15 residues. The V end was cut by 5 bases, the J end by 0 bases, with 14 bases between. The germline CDR1 and CDR2 sequences are SGHAT and FQNNGV.

V gene TRBV28 combines with J gene TRBJ1-2, with 7 nucleotides matching TRBD1. There are 14 residues in the CDR3. Germline CDR1 and CDR2: MDHEN and SYDVKM. Trimming took 5 bases from V and 3 from J; bases not matched to a gene: 6. The CDR3 DNA is TGTGCCAGCAGTCCCCCGGGACAGCACTATGGCTACACCTTC. Protein: CASSPPGQHYGYTF.

CDR3 loop: CASSLTSASGGYNEQFF. The CDR3 nucleotides read TGTGCCAGCAGCTTAACATCGGCAAGCGGGGGGTACAATGAGCAGTTCTTC. The chain employs TRBV7-3 and TRBJ2-1, with 9 bases matching TRBD2. J was trimmed by 4 bases and V by 0 bases; bases with no gene match: 7. Germline-derived CDR1 and CDR2 are SGHTA and FQGTGA. The length of the CDR3 is 17 residues.

V is TRBV5-6 and J is TRBJ2-7, with 8 bases aligning to TRBD2. V trimming: 0 bases; J trimming: 2 bases; junction bases outside the gene matches: 4. The CDR3 contains 15 residues. CDR1 and CDR2 from the germline V gene are SGHDT and YYEEEE. The CDR3: CASSLGLAPTYEQYF. In DNA, the CDR3 is TGTGCCAGCAGCTTGGGACTAGCGCCGACCTACGAGCAGTACTTC.

This rearrangement joins TRBV27 to TRBJ1-5; 8 bases are shared with TRBD1. V trimming: 5 bases; J trimming: 0 bases; junction bases outside the gene matches: 15. The CDR3 loop spans 19 amino acids. The V gene's germline CDR1 is MNHEY and CDR2 SMNVEV (reference sequence). Here the CDR3 reads CASSRTGGTRGISNQPQHF. CDR3 in DNA: TGTGCCAGCAGTAGAACAGGGGGAACAAGGGGTATTAGCAATCAGCCCCAGCATTTT.

The V gene is TRBV5-6, the J gene TRBJ2-7, with 7 bases lining up with TRBD1. This CDR3 has 13 amino acids. Germline V gene lookup returns CDR1 SGHDT and CDR2 YYEEEE. V gave up 4 bases and J gave up 2 bases; unmatched junction bases: 3. The CDR3 reads CASSPGTAYEQYF. CDR3 DNA sequence: TGTGCCAGCAGCCCGGGGACAGCCTACGAGCAGTACTTC.